A selection of T cell receptor beta chains follows, all from one sample in a study of identical twins. One entry per CDR3 protein results from TCRdb running MiXCR on the 5' RACE reads. The data contain around 530,000 distinct CDR3 sequences, roughly 15% of them singletons. Separately, the same data were catalogued under a study of yellow fever vaccine responses in identical twins.

Sample: CD4+ T cells sorted from blood. Source of these receptors: a woman between 18 and 29 years old in good health. Both conserved end residues are part of each CDR3. Fields, in order: V gene, clone size, D gene, J gene, CDR3 DNA, CDR3 protein. The D gene is left open where the match is weak. Size values are once, few and many counts, or a class for expanded clones, and some rows have none.

v_call: TRBV7-9; clone_size: .; d_call: .; j_call: TRBJ2-2; cdr3_nt: TGTGCCAGCAGCTTAACCGACATTACAACCGGGGAGCTGTTTTTT; cdr3_aa: CASSLTDITTGELFF
v_call: TRBV6-5; clone_size: few; d_call: .; j_call: TRBJ1-1; cdr3_nt: TGTGCCAGCAGTTACTCAGGCGGGGGAGCTTTCTTT; cdr3_aa: CASSYSGGGAFF
v_call: TRBV3-1; clone_size: few; d_call: .; j_call: TRBJ2-7; cdr3_nt: TGTGCCAGCAGCCCCAACTTGGGCGAGCAGTACTTC; cdr3_aa: CASSPNLGEQYF
v_call: TRBV7-9; clone_size: few; d_call: .; j_call: TRBJ2-1; cdr3_nt: TGTGCCAGCAGCCGGCAGGATGAGCAGTTCTTC; cdr3_aa: CASSRQDEQFF
v_call: TRBV10-1; clone_size: few; d_call: TRBD1; j_call: TRBJ2-5; cdr3_nt: TGCGCCAGCAGTGAACGACAGGGCCTAAGGGAGACCCAGTACTTC; cdr3_aa: CASSERQGLRETQYF
v_call: TRBV11-1; clone_size: .; d_call: .; j_call: TRBJ1-1; cdr3_nt: TGTGCCAGCAGCTTAGCGTATCGGGGACGGGGAAACACTGAAGCTTTCTTT; cdr3_aa: CASSLAYRGRGNTEAFF
v_call: TRBV28; clone_size: .; d_call: TRBD2; j_call: TRBJ2-3; cdr3_nt: TGTGCCAGCAGTTTATTGGTAGCGGGAGGGAGCACAGATACGCAGTATTTT; cdr3_aa: CASSLLVAGGSTDTQYF
v_call: TRBV12-3/TRBV12-4; clone_size: many; d_call: .; j_call: TRBJ2-1; cdr3_nt: TGTGCCAGCAGTTCTGGGGGATACAATGAGCAGTTCTTC; cdr3_aa: CASSSGGYNEQFF
v_call: TRBV7-3; clone_size: .; d_call: .; j_call: TRBJ2-2; cdr3_nt: TGTGCCAGCAGCCAGGGACCTACGGACGCCGGGGAGCTGTTTTTT; cdr3_aa: CASSQGPTDAGELFF
v_call: TRBV24-1; clone_size: .; d_call: .; j_call: TRBJ2-2; cdr3_nt: TGTGCCACCAGTGTTCTGGGGCGGACCGGGGAGCTGTTTTTT; cdr3_aa: CATSVLGRTGELFF
v_call: TRBV2; clone_size: few; d_call: TRBD2; j_call: TRBJ2-1; cdr3_nt: TGTGCCAGCAGTGAAGCGTGGACTAGATTAGCGTACGAGCAGTTCTTC; cdr3_aa: CASSEAWTRLAYEQFF
v_call: TRBV2; clone_size: .; d_call: TRBD2; j_call: TRBJ2-4; cdr3_nt: TGTGCCAGCGGATCGGGACTAGCGAACATTCAGTACTTC; cdr3_aa: CASGSGLANIQYF
v_call: TRBV11-3; clone_size: few; d_call: TRBD2; j_call: TRBJ2-2; cdr3_nt: TGTGCCAGCAGCTTGAAGGCTAGCGGGACGAACACCGGGGAGCTGTTTTTT; cdr3_aa: CASSLKASGTNTGELFF
v_call: TRBV20-1; clone_size: .; d_call: .; j_call: TRBJ1-6; cdr3_nt: TGCAGTGCTAGAGTGCAGGGGCCTAATTCACCCCTCCACTTT; cdr3_aa: CSARVQGPNSPLHF
v_call: TRBV7-8; clone_size: few; d_call: .; j_call: TRBJ1-6; cdr3_nt: TGTGCCAGCAAACGCATGTCGCGGGCCGATTCACCCCTCCACTTT; cdr3_aa: CASKRMSRADSPLHF
v_call: TRBV4-2; clone_size: few; d_call: .; j_call: TRBJ2-3; cdr3_nt: TGTGCCAGCAGCCAAGATAAGGCAGATACGCAGTATTTT; cdr3_aa: CASSQDKADTQYF